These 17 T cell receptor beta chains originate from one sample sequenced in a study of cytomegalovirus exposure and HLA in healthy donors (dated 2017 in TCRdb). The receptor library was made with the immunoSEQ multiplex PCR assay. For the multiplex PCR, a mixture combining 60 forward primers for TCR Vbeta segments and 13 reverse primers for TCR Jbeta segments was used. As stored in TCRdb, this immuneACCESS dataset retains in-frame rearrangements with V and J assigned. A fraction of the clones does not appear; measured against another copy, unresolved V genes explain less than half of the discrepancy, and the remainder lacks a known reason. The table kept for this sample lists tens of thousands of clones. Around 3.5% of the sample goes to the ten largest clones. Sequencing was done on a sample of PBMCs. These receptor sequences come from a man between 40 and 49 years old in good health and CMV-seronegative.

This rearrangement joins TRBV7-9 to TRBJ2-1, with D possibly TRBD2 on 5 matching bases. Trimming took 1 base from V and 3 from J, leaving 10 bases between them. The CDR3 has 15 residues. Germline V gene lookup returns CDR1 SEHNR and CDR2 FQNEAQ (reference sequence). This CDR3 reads CASSLVGEFYNEQFF. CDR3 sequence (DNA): TGTGCCAGCAGCTTAGTGGGAGAGTTCTACAATGAGCAGTTCTTC.

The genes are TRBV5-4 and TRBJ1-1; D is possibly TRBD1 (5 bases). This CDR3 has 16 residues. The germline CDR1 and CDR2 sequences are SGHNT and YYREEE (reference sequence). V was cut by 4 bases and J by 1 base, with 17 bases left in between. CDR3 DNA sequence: TGTGCCAGCAGCCCGGCCCCAGGCGGGGGGAACACTGAAGCTTTCTTT. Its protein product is CASSPAPGGGNTEAFF. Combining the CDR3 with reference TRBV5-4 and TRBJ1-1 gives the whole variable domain ETGVTQSPTHLIKTRGQQVTLRCSSQSGHNTVSWYQQALGQGPQFIFQYYREEENGRGNFPPRFSGLQFPNYSSELNVNALELDDSALYLCASSPAPGGGNTEAFFGQGTRLTVV.

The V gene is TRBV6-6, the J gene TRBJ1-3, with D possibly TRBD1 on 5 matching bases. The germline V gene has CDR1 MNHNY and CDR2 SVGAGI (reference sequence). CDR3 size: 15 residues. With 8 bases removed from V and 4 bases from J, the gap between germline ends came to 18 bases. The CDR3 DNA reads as TGTGCCAGCCGTCCCCGGGGGGGAACGGGAAACACCATATATTTT. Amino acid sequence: CASRPRGGTGNTIYF.

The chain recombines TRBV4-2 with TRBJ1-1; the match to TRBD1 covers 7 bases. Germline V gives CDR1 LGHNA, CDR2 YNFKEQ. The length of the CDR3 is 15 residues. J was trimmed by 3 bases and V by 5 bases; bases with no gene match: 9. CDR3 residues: CASSTTGAGDTEAFF. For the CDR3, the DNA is TGTGCCAGCAGCACCACAGGGGCCGGAGACACTGAAGCTTTCTTT.

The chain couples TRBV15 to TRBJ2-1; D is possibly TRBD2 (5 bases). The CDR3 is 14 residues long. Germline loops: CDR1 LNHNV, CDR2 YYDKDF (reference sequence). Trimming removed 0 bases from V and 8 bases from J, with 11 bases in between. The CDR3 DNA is TGTGCCACCAGCAGAGAAGTGAGGGCGGATGAGCAGTTCTTC. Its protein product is CATSREVRADEQFF.

The CDR3 region has the DNA TGTGCCTGGAGAGAGACAGGGCTGAAGCTAGCTGAAGCTTTCTTT. Translated: CAWRETGLKLAEAFF. The V and J genes are TRBV30 and TRBJ1-1, with 7 bases lining up with TRBD1. In germline, CDR1 is GTSNPN, CDR2 SVGIG (reference sequence). V shed 3 bases and J 6 bases; nucleotides not matched to a gene: 13. The CDR3 is made up of 15 amino acids. Full variable domain (missing parts from reference TRBV30 and TRBJ1-1): SQTIHQWPATLVQPVGSPLSLECTVEGTSNPNLYWYRQAAGRGLQLLFYSVGIGQISSEVPQNLSASRPQDRQFILSSKKLLLSDSGFYLCAWRETGLKLAEAFFGQGTRLTVV.

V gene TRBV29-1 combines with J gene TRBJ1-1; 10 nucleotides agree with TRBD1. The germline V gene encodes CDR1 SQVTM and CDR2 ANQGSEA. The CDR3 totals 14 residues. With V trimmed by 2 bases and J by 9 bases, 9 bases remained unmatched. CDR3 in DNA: TGCAGCGTTGAATTAGCCGGGACAGGGGCGCAAGCTTTCTTT. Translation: CSVELAGTGAQAFF.

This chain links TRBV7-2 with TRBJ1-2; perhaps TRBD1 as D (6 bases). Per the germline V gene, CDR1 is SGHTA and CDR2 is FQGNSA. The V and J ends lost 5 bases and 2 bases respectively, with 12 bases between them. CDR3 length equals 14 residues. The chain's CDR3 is CASSAYRENYGYTF. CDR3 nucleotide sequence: TGTGCCAGCAGCGCTTACAGGGAAAACTATGGCTACACCTTC.

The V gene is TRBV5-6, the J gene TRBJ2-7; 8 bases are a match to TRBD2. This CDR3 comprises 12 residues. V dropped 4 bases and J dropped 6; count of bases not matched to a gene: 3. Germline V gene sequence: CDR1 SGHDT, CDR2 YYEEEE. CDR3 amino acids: CASSHTSGEQYF. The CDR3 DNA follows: TGTGCCAGCAGCCATACTAGCGGCGAGCAGTACTTC.

CDR3 nucleotide sequence: TGCGCCAGCAGCCCCCGACTAGCGGGGACCTACGAGCAGTACTTC. Its protein is CASSPRLAGTYEQYF. V and J are TRBV5-1 and TRBJ2-7, with 11 bases identical to TRBD2. The CDR3 runs to 15 residues. Looked up from germline, CDR1 is SGHRS and CDR2 is YFSETQ. The ends lost 4 bases at V and 2 bases at J; junction bases unmatched: 5.

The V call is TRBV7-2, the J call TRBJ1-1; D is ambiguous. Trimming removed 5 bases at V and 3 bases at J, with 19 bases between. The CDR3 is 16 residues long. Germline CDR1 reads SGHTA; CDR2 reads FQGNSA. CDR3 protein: CASSPREVSWDTEAFF. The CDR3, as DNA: TGTGCCAGCAGCCCCCGGGAGGTTTCCTGGGACACTGAAGCTTTCTTT.

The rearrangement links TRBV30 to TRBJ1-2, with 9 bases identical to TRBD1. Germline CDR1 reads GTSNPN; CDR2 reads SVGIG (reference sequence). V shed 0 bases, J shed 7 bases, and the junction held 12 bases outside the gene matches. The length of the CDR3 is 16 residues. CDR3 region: CAWSVRGTGIERGYTF. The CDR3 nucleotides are TGTGCCTGGAGTGTACGTGGGACAGGGATTGAACGTGGCTACACCTTC.

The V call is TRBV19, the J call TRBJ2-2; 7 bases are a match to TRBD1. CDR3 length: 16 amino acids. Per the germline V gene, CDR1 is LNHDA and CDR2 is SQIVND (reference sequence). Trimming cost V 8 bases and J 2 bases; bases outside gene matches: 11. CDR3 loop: CASALDGTVNTGELFF. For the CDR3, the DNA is TGTGCCAGTGCCCTCGATGGGACAGTCAACACCGGGGAGCTGTTTTTT.

The CDR3 region has the DNA TGTGCCAGCAGCTGGGGGGGTAGCGGCTACACCTTC. Translating it yields CASSWGGSGYTF. The chain links TRBV5-6 to TRBJ1-2; weak D call: TRBD1 (5 bases). This CDR3 comprises 12 residues. Germline CDR1 and CDR2: SGHDT and YYEEEE. V was shortened by 3 bases and J by 8 bases, with 11 bases between the two germline ends.

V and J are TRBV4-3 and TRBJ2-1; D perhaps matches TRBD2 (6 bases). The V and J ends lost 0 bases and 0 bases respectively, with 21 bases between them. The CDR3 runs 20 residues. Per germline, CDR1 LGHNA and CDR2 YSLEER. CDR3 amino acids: CASSQDRRDSGASSYNEQFF. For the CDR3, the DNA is TGCGCCAGCAGCCAAGATCGAAGGGATAGCGGAGCCAGCTCCTACAATGAGCAGTTCTTC.

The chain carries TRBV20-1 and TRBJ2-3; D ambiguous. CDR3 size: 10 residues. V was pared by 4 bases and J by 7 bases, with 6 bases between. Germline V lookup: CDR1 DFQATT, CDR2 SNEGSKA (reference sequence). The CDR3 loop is CSATYNTQYF. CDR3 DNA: TGCAGTGCTACATACAATACGCAGTATTTT.

The CDR3 region is CATRSAHEQYF. DNA of the CDR3: TGTGCCACCCGTAGCGCCCACGAGCAGTACTTC. The chain uses TRBV19 and TRBJ2-7; a weak D match, TRBD2 (5 bases). Deletions cut 10 bases from V and 5 bases from J, with 12 bases between. CDR1 and CDR2 from the germline V gene are LNHDA and SQIVND (reference sequence). This CDR3 has 11 amino acids.